These T cell receptor beta chains were read from a single sample in a study of cytomegalovirus exposure and HLA in healthy donors. Method: immunoSEQ multiplex PCR; TCRdb's copy keeps in-frame clones and lacks some. The profile shows roughly 220,000 clones, approximately 81% of them singletons. The sample comprised PBMCs. Receptors originate from a man under 40 in good health and CMV-seronegative. The CDR3 runs from the conserved cysteine through the conserved F or W. D genes are given only for firm matches. Some rows have no size entry. The others give once, few or many, or a class for an expanded clone.

cdr3_length j_call v_call clone_size d_call cdr3_aa cdr3_nt
16 TRBJ2-6 TRBV5-1 - - CASSFPSPSGANVLTF TGCGCCAGCAGCTTTCCCTCTCCCTCTGGGGCCAACGTCCTGACTTTC
18 TRBJ2-1 TRBV11-2 - TRBD2 CASSSTSGGTRRYNEQFF TGTGCCAGCAGCTCGACTAGCGGGGGGACCCGACGATACAATGAGCAGTTCTTC
14 TRBJ2-1 TRBV5-4 - TRBD1 CASSLEQGSNEQFF TGTGCCAGCAGCTTGGAACAGGGGAGCAATGAGCAGTTCTTC
15 TRBJ2-5 TRBV7-9 - - CASSPPGRGQETQYF TGTGCCAGCAGCCCCCCTGGTCGGGGTCAAGAGACCCAGTACTTC
15 TRBJ2-3 TRBV5-1 - TRBD1 CASSLAGDRTDTQYF TGCGCCAGCAGCTTGGCCGGGGACAGGACAGATACGCAGTATTTT
14 TRBJ2-7 TRBV6-6 - TRBD1 CASRLLGGQYEQYF TGTGCCAGCAGGCTACTAGGGGGACAGTACGAGCAGTACTTC
13 TRBJ1-6 TRBV4-2 - - CASSQARSSPLHF TGTGCCAGCAGCCAAGCAAGGAGTTCACCCCTCCACTTT
16 TRBJ1-1 TRBV5-1 few TRBD1 CASSLGQAFMNTEAFF TGCGCCAGCAGCTTAGGACAGGCCTTTATGAACACTGAAGCTTTCTTT
11 TRBJ2-7 TRBV27 - - CASSLPYEQYF TGTGCCAGCAGTCTGCCCTACGAGCAGTACTTC
13 TRBJ2-7 TRBV5-1 - - CASSRESSYEQYF TGCGCCAGCAGCCGAGAGAGCTCCTACGAGCAGTACTTC
15 TRBJ2-7 TRBV6-1 - TRBD1 CASSAPGQSSYEQYF TGTGCCAGCAGCGCCCCGGGACAGTCCTCCTACGAGCAGTACTTC
15 TRBJ1-1 TRBV11-2 - - CASSLGRVTNTEAFF TGTGCCAGCAGCTTAGGGAGGGTCACGAACACTGAAGCTTTCTTT
15 TRBJ1-1 TRBV5-6 - - CASSLATGYDTEAFF TGTGCCAGCAGCTTGGCCACAGGTTACGACACTGAAGCTTTCTTT
20 TRBJ1-5 TRBV28 - - CASSLPFGGIRSGSNQPQHF TGTGCCAGCAGTTTACCATTTGGAGGGATAAGGTCCGGTAGCAATCAGCCCCAGCATTTT
16 TRBJ2-2 TRBV19 - - CASRLGLLTNTGELFF TGTGCCAGTAGGCTAGGACTACTCACGAACACCGGGGAGCTGTTTTTT
16 TRBJ1-5 TRBV2 - - CASSWGEPGSNQPQHF TGTGCCAGCAGTTGGGGGGAACCTGGAAGCAATCAGCCCCAGCATTTT
12 TRBJ1-1 TRBV6-5 - TRBD1 CASSPGTAEAFF TGTGCCAGCAGTCCCGGGACAGCTGAAGCTTTCTTT
13 TRBJ2-7 TRBV27 - - CASSLAGSYEQYF TGTGCCAGCAGTTTAGCAGGCTCCTACGAGCAGTACTTC
13 TRBJ2-5 TRBV11-2 - TRBD2 CASSPGTIETQYF TGTGCCAGCAGCCCCGGGACTATAGAGACCCAGTACTTC
14 TRBJ2-1 TRBV7-8 - TRBD2 CASRRGGGTNEQFF TGTGCCAGCCGCCGGGGGGGCGGGACAAATGAGCAGTTCTTC
12 TRBJ2-3 TRBV5-1 few - CASQRGPDTQYF TGCGCCAGCCAAAGGGGCCCAGATACGCAGTATTTT
15 TRBJ2-2 TRBV19 - - CASSTLAQTTGELFF TGTGCCAGTAGTACGCTGGCCCAAACCACCGGGGAGCTGTTTTTT
15 TRBJ2-5 TRBV10-3 - - CAISVQGPLQETQYF TGTGCCATCAGTGTACAGGGCCCGCTCCAAGAGACCCAGTACTTC
16 TRBJ2-2 TRBV27 once - CASSFRAQVGTGELFF TGTGCCAGCAGTTTCAGGGCTCAGGTCGGCACCGGGGAGCTGTTTTTT
14 TRBJ2-5 TRBV9 - - CASSVDDFQETQYF TGTGCCAGCAGCGTAGACGACTTCCAAGAGACCCAGTACTTC
17 TRBJ1-6 TRBV27 few - CASSLVGQGSYNSPLHF TGTGCCAGCAGTTTAGTGGGACAAGGCTCCTATAATTCACCCCTCCACTTT
19 TRBJ1-4 TRBV4-1 - - CASSPHPGRVFSANEKLFF TGCGCCAGCAGCCCTCACCCGGGTCGAGTCTTCAGCGCTAATGAAAAACTGTTTTTT
16 TRBJ2-5 TRBV7-6 - - CASSLEPDTYQETQYF TGTGCCAGCAGCTTAGAGCCGGACACGTACCAAGAGACCCAGTACTTC
15 TRBJ1-2 TRBV5-4 - TRBD1 CASTRAGGADYGYTF TGTGCCAGCACCCGCGCAGGGGGCGCGGACTATGGCTACACCTTC
13 TRBJ2-5 TRBV6-5 - TRBD1 CASSRTGQETQYF TGTGCCAGCAGCCGGACAGGACAAGAGACCCAGTACTTC
16 TRBJ2-2 TRBV28 few - CASSFQGGLGTGELFF TGTGCCAGCAGTTTTCAGGGAGGCTTAGGCACCGGGGAGCTGTTTTTT
15 TRBJ2-2 TRBV9 - TRBD2 CASTGTSGGTGELFF TGTGCCAGCACCGGGACTAGCGGAGGCACCGGGGAGCTGTTTTTT
16 TRBJ1-6 TRBV30 - - CAWRKRPAEYNSPLHF TGTGCCTGGAGAAAAAGGCCGGCGGAGTATAATTCACCCCTCCACTTT
14 TRBJ1-6 TRBV6-5 once - CATMSSSYNSPLHF TGTGCCACCATGTCTAGCTCCTATAATTCACCCCTCCACTTT
13 TRBJ1-4 TRBV6-5 - - CASSERQVQRLFF TGTGCCAGCAGTGAAAGACAGGTCCAAAGACTGTTTTTT
14 TRBJ1-2 TRBV4-2 few - CASSQETGNYGYTF TGTGCCAGCAGCCAAGAAACCGGGAACTATGGCTACACCTTC
13 TRBJ2-1 TRBV7-8 - TRBD2 CASTAGGPDEQFF TGTGCCAGCACAGCGGGGGGGCCCGATGAGCAGTTCTTC
13 TRBJ1-1 TRBV5-5 - TRBD1 CASSFSGGEVAFF TGTGCCAGCAGCTTTTCAGGGGGCGAAGTGGCTTTCTTT
12 TRBJ2-7 TRBV28 - - CASSDTYYEQYF TGTGCCAGCTCCGACACCTACTACGAGCAGTACTTC
15 TRBJ1-3 TRBV5-1 - - CASAEGHSQGNTIYF TGCGCCAGCGCGGAGGGCCACTCTCAAGGAAACACCATATATTTT
13 TRBJ2-7 TRBV2 - - CATGGGDSYEQYF TGTGCCACCGGAGGAGGGGACTCCTACGAGCAGTACTTC
15 TRBJ2-1 TRBV5-1 - - CASRLATSSYNEQFF TGCGCCAGCAGATTGGCGACATCTTCCTACAATGAGCAGTTCTTC
12 TRBJ2-7 TRBV5-4 - - CATGRGSYEQYF TGTGCCACCGGACGGGGATCCTACGAGCAGTACTTC
13 TRBJ2-7 TRBV11-2 - - CASSFEGPYEQYF TGTGCCAGCAGCTTCGAGGGTCCCTACGAGCAGTACTTC
15 TRBJ2-2 TRBV27 few TRBD1 CASSPRDRGTGELFF TGTGCCAGCAGTCCCCGGGACAGGGGAACCGGGGAGCTGTTTTTT
16 TRBJ1-5 TRBV13 once TRBD1 CASSGQGRGSNQPQHF TGTGCCAGCAGCGGACAGGGAAGAGGGAGCAATCAGCCCCAGCATTTT
14 TRBJ1-3 TRBV7-9 - - CASSPQVAGNTIYF TGTGCCAGCAGTCCACAGGTAGCTGGAAACACCATATATTTT
15 TRBJ2-7 TRBV5-1 few TRBD1 CASSLGTGIPYEQYF TGCGCCAGCAGCTTGGGGACAGGGATCCCCTACGAGCAGTACTTC
15 TRBJ1-5 TRBV28 - - CASWEGRLRGQPQHF TGTGCCAGCTGGGAGGGCAGGCTCCGTGGTCAGCCCCAGCATTTT
15 TRBJ2-5 TRBV11-2 - TRBD1 CASSPHRGFQETQYF TGTGCCAGCAGCCCCCACAGGGGATTCCAAGAGACCCAGTACTTC
15 TRBJ2-2 TRBV4-2 once - CASSQAGWNTGELFF TGTGCCAGCAGCCAAGCAGGGTGGAACACCGGGGAGCTGTTTTTT
15 TRBJ2-7 TRBV18 - TRBD1 CASSYYRGLGSEQYF TGTGCCAGCTCATACTACAGGGGATTAGGTAGCGAGCAGTACTTC